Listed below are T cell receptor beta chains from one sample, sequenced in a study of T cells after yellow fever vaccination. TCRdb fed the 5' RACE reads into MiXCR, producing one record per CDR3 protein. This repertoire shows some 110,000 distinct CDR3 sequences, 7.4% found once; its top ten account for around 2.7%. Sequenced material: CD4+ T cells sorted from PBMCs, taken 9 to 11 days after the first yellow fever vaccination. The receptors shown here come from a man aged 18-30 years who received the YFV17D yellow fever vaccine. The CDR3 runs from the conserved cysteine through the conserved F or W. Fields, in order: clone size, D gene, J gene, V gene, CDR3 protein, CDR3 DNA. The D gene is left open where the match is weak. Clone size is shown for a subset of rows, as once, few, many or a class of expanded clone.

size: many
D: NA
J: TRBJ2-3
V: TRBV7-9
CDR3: CASSRSSGRDTQYF
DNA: TGTGCCAGCAGCCGCAGCTCGGGGAGAGATACGCAGTATTTT

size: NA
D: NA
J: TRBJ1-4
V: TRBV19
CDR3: CATTEQEGVETNEKLFF
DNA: TGTGCCACCACGGAACAGGAGGGAGTGGAGACTAATGAAAAACTGTTTTTT

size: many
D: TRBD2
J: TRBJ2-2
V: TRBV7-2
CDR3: CASARAGGGGELFF
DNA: TGTGCCAGCGCCCGAGCGGGGGGGGGCGGGGAGCTGTTTTTT

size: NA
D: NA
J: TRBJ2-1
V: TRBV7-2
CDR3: CASSHQAGTGQKF
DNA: TGTGCCAGCAGCCATCAAGCTGGGACGGGGCAGAAGTTC

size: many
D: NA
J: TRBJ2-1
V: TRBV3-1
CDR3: CASSQGPQTYNEQFF
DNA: TGTGCCAGCAGCCAAGGTCCACAGACCTACAATGAGCAGTTCTTC

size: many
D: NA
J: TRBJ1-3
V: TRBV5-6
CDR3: CASSSRTGSGNTIYF
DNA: TGTGCCAGCAGCTCGAGGACCGGCTCTGGAAACACCATATATTTT

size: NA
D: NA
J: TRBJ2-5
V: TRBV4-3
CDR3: CASSQEGGTQYF
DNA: TGCGCCAGCAGCCAAGAGGGGGGGACCCAGTACTTC

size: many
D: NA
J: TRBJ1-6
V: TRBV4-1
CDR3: CASSQDSGRNYNSPLHF
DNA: TGCGCCAGCAGCCAAGACTCGGGACGGAATTATAATTCACCCCTCCACTTT

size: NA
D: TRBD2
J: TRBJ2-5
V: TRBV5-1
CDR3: CASCGGGIGETQYF
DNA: TGCGCCAGCTGCGGGGGGGGGATCGGAGAGACCCAGTACTTC

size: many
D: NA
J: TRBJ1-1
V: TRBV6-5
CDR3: CASSYGGGMNTEAFF
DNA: TGTGCCAGCAGTTATGGTGGGGGCATGAACACTGAAGCTTTCTTT

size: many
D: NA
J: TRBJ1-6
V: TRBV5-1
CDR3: CASSLRSSSYNSPLHF
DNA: TGCGCCAGCAGCTTGCGTTCGAGCTCCTATAATTCACCCCTCCACTTT

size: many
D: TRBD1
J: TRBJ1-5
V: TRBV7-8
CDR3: CASSPRQGGFHQPQHF
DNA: TGTGCCAGCAGCCCCCGACAGGGCGGTTTTCATCAGCCCCAGCATTTT

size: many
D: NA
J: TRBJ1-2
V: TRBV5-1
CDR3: CASTFSPSNGYTF
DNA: TGCGCCAGCACCTTCAGCCCTTCCAATGGCTACACCTTC

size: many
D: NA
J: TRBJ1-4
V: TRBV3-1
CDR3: CASSQEGEKLFF
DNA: TGTGCCAGCAGCCAAGAAGGGGAAAAACTGTTTTTT

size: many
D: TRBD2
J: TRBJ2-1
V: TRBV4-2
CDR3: CASSQDIGGGQLEQFF
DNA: TGTGCCAGCAGCCAAGATATCGGGGGGGGGCAACTTGAGCAGTTCTTC

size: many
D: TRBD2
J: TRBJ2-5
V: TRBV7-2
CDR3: CASSLTSGGAQTQYF
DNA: TGTGCCAGCAGCCTAACTAGCGGGGGGGCCCAGACCCAGTACTTC

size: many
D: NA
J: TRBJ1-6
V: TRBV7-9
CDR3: CASSPRGGYNSPLHF
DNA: TGTGCCAGCAGCCCCCGGGGGGGTTATAATTCACCCCTCCACTTT

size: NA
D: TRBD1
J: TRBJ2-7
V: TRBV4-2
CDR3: CASSQVAGTGIWEQYF
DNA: TGTGCCAGCAGCCAAGTCGCCGGGACAGGGATATGGGAGCAGTACTTC

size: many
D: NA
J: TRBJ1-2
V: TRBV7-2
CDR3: CASSPIEGRFGYTF
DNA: TGTGCCAGCAGCCCCATCGAGGGCCGTTTCGGCTACACCTTC

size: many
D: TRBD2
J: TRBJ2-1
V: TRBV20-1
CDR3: CSAREPSGGAGYEQFF
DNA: TGCAGTGCTAGAGAGCCTAGCGGGGGGGCTGGTTATGAGCAGTTCTTC